The present T cell receptor beta chain was sequenced within a study of post-analysis software for immune sequencing data. This clonotype was counted a few times. As yet, its antigen is unknown. V lost 5 bases, J lost 5 bases, and 21 bases lay in between. The CDR3 runs to 16 residues. TCR beta libraries were prepared from cDNA with unique molecular identifiers. TCRdb processed the PCR reads anew with MiXCR; each CDR3 protein has one entry. The sample lists 820,000 or so distinct CDR3 sequences; approximately 50% were seen once. Study results and limitations: Samples sharing a preparation batch grouped tightly together when assessed by F measure. In patients, TRBV5-6, TRBV5-1 and TRBV20-1 belonged to 4 or 5 TRBV segments found more frequently than in controls. The normalized Chao1 diversity of multiple sclerosis patients was significantly lower than that of controls.

The chain employs TRBV12-3 or TRBV12-4 and TRBJ1-2, with a tentative D call TRBD1 (6 bases). This clonotype was sampled from a girl between 5 and 17 years old with multiple sclerosis. Sequencing input: blood. The CDR3: CASSLGTRGVGYGYTF. The CDR3 nucleotides are TGTGCCAGCAGTCTCGGGACACGGGGCGTAGGGTATGGCTACACCTTC.